One and the same sample provided the 2 T cell receptor beta chains below, sequenced in a study of cytomegalovirus exposure and HLA in healthy donors. It was with 60 Vbeta and 13 Jbeta primers that the PCR ran. Sequenced by immunoSEQ multiplex PCR; TCRdb stores in-frame clones only, minus some. The sample comprises 100,000 to 150,000 clones, roughly 82% of which are singletons, and 13% rests with the top ten. The material sequenced was PBMCs. Receptor source: a woman aged 55-75 years in good health and CMV-seropositive.

The J gene is TRBJ1-2, the V gene TRBV9, with D tentatively TRBD1 (6 bases). Looked up from germline, CDR1 is SGDLS and CDR2 is YYNGEE. V was trimmed by 3 bases and J by 4 bases, leaving 16 bases between them. The CDR3 loop spans 15 amino acids. CDR3 in amino acids: CASSAQNRVSYGYTF. The CDR3 region has the DNA TGTGCCAGCAGCGCTCAGAACAGGGTTAGCTATGGCTACACCTTC.

V is TRBV27 and J is TRBJ1-4; D unclear. V gave up 6 bases and J gave up 8 bases, with 7 bases separating them. This CDR3 comprises 11 residues. Germline CDR1 and CDR2: MNHEY and SMNVEV (reference sequence). The CDR3 DNA follows: TGTGCCAGCAGGGCGCGGGAAAAACTGTTTTTT. Amino acid sequence: CASRAREKLFF. Combining the CDR3 with reference TRBV27 and TRBJ1-4 gives the whole variable domain EAQVTQNPRYLITVTGKKLTVTCSQNMNHEYMSWYRQDPGLGLRQIYYSMNVEVTDKGDVPEGYKVSRKEKRNFPLILESPSPNQTSLYFCASRAREKLFFGSGTQLSVL.